Given below is one T cell receptor beta chain in context. This clonotype was detected many times. Its recognized antigen is unknown. No base-level quality is on record; no much larger clone is a single base apart. These data come from a study of early T cells in non-severe SARS-CoV-2 infection (dated by TCRdb to the early 2020s). For context, the study as a whole: TCR sequencing used bulk RNA from unsorted whole blood, so alpha and beta chains could not be paired.

Libraries were built with 5' RACE. The instrument was a NextSeq 500. Unique molecular identifiers were attached to individual cDNA molecules in the TCR library protocol so that sequencing error and PCR bias could be corrected. TCR alpha and beta chains were both sequenced, and the abundances of alpha and beta sequences in each sample were closely correlated with each other. In the source study's methods: Decombinator V4 was used to perform V gene, J gene and CDR3 annotation of TCR sequences. TCRs were defined as expanded if a significant change between any two time points was detected under a Poisson model with p below 0.0001. TCR abundances were normalised to the total number of TCRs sequenced per sample and were expressed as counts per million. MAIT TCRs were defined by TRAV1-2 paired with TRAJ12, TRAJ20 or TRAJ33, and iNKT TCRs by TRAV10 paired with TRAJ18. VDJdb, accessed 1 November 2021, was searched for CMV, EBV and SARS-CoV-2 annotated TCRs, excluding TCRs annotated for multiple antigens. TCRdb itself trimmed the public reads at Q25 with fastp, ran MiXCR and retained productive beta chains. Each CDR3 protein appears once, grouped with its most common genes and DNA. TCRdb, not the authors, supplied the V and J calls. The sample includes tens of thousands of distinct CDR3 sequences, with 9% to 10% observed a single time. 12% of the sample is in the top ten clones.

Counted from cysteine to phenylalanine, this CDR3 has 18 amino acids. Left in the record is the CDR3 DNA by itself, 54 bases read in frame from the first base. According to the germline V gene, CDR1 reads MGHRA and CDR2 reads YSYEKL. V and J are trimmed by 0 bases and 4 bases, and the gene matches miss 11 bases of the junction. Overall study outcomes, separate from this receptor: VDJdb matching was skewed toward anti-spike CD8 responses and likely underestimated virus-specific expansions by missing private and CD4 specificities.

A case-control design nested within a healthcare worker cohort in London, UK, was used, with weekly nasopharyngeal swab PCR tests and blood sampling performed. Healthcare workers were recruited between 23 and 31 March 2020, during the week of the UK lockdown, and were followed weekly for up to about 15 weeks. This clonotype originated in an adult who was a healthcare worker with PCR-confirmed SARS-CoV-2 infection or an uninfected control (not recorded which). The chain links TRBV4-1 with TRBJ2-3; 9 junctional bases match TRBD2. Sequences were obtained from whole blood. CDR3 protein: CASSQDRQAGGPSDTQYF. The base sequence is TGCGCCAGCAGCCAAGATCGGCAGGCGGGGGGGCCCTCAGATACGCAGTATTTT.